The 20 T cell receptor beta chains listed next were all sequenced from one sample in a study of cytomegalovirus exposure and HLA in healthy donors. The PCR ran on 60 Vbeta and 13 Jbeta primers. The method was immunoSEQ multiplex PCR; TCRdb's version includes in-frame clones alone and lacks a portion of them. Of approximately 110,000 clones detected, under 85% appear once; the ten largest clones hold 9.5% to 15%. Sequenced sample: PBMCs. These receptors came from a middle-aged woman in good health and CMV-seropositive.

This sequence joins TRBV11-3 and TRBJ2-1; 8 bases match TRBD2. The CDR3 has 17 residues. Germline-derived CDR1 and CDR2 are SGHNT and YENEEA. V was clipped by 1 base and J by 3 bases; unmatched bases: 8. In DNA form, the CDR3 reads TGTGCCAGCAGCTTAGTTTTTCGGCGGGAGGACTACAATGAGCAGTTCTTC. It encodes CASSLVFRREDYNEQFF. Drawing the rest from reference TRBV11-3 and TRBJ2-1, the complete variable domain is EAGVVQSPRYKIIEKKQPVAFWCNPISGHNTLYWYLQNLGQGPELLIRYENEEAVDDSQLPKDRFSAERLKGVDSTLKIQPAELGDSAVYLCASSLVFRREDYNEQFFGPGTRLTVL.

V usage is TRBV19 and J usage is TRBJ1-2; D is uncertain. CDR3 size: 13 residues. Germline-derived CDR1 and CDR2 are LNHDA and SQIVND (reference sequence). Between the trimmed V and J ends, which lost 3 bases and 2 bases, there was a span of 7 bases. CDR3: CASSMEQNYGYTF. The CDR3 region has the DNA TGTGCCAGTAGTATGGAGCAGAACTATGGCTACACCTTC. The variable domain in full, completed from reference TRBV19 and TRBJ1-2, reads DGGITQSPKYLFRKEGQNVTLSCEQNLNHDAMYWYRQDPGQGLRLIYYSQIVNDFQKGDIAEGYSVSREKKESFPLTVTSAQKNPTAFYLCASSMEQNYGYTFGSGTRLTVV.

The table lists this clone with a count of one. The chain couples TRBV7-9 to TRBJ2-1; 10 nucleotides match TRBD2. The length of the CDR3 is 13 residues. Unmatched junction bases numbered 4, after V lost 3 bases and J lost 11 bases. CDR1 SEHNR and CDR2 FQNEAQ come from the germline V gene (reference sequence). The CDR3 protein is CASSLGTSAQQFF. The DNA for the CDR3 is TGTGCCAGCAGCTTGGGGACTAGCGCCCAGCAGTTCTTC.

The chain joins TRBV7-9 to TRBJ1-1, with unresolved D. CDR1 SEHNR and CDR2 FQNEAQ come from the germline V gene (reference sequence). The CDR3 consists of 14 residues. V lost 5 bases, J lost 2 bases, and 12 bases lay in between. CDR3 nucleotides: TGTGCCAGCAGCGGGCTCTCTGGCAACACTGAAGCTTTCTTT. Translating it yields CASSGLSGNTEAFF.

The gene calls are TRBV28 and TRBJ1-2; no clear D gene. The CDR3 loop spans 15 amino acids. Between the trimmed V and J ends, which lost 5 bases and 5 bases, there was a span of 18 bases. CDR1 is MDHEN and CDR2 is SYDVKM in the germline V gene. The CDR3: CASSLLGLSGYGYTF. The CDR3 nucleotides read TGTGCCAGCAGTCTCCTAGGATTGAGCGGGTATGGCTACACCTTC.

This rearrangement joins TRBV6-1 to TRBJ2-5; the D gene is possibly TRBD1 (6 bases). CDR3 length: 13 residues. The germline V gene has CDR1 MNHNS and CDR2 SASEGT. V lost 2 bases to trimming and J lost 7 bases, with 11 bases between them. The CDR3 reads CASSETGLPTQYF. The CDR3 DNA sequence: TGTGCCAGCAGTGAAACAGGGCTGCCGACCCAGTACTTC.

The chain combines TRBV7-9 with TRBJ2-2, with unresolved D. V was trimmed by 5 bases and J by 4 bases, leaving 8 bases between them. The CDR3 length is 13 residues. Germline V CDR1 and CDR2: SEHNR, FQNEAQ (reference sequence). The DNA for the CDR3 is TGTGCCAGCAGCCAAGGAGTCACCGGGGAGCTGTTTTTT. Residues: CASSQGVTGELFF.

The chain recombines TRBV6-1 with TRBJ2-2; 7 nucleotides align to TRBD2. The CDR3 contains 15 residues. Germline V CDR1 and CDR2: MNHNS, SASEGT. J lost 5 bases, V lost 5 bases, and 8 bases had no gene match. CDR3 amino acids: CASSSAGAGTGELFF. The CDR3 bases are TGTGCCAGCAGTTCCGCGGGAGCGGGGACCGGGGAGCTGTTTTTT.

The chain joins TRBV5-1 to TRBJ2-7, with 9 bases aligning to TRBD1. The CDR3 totals 15 residues. The V and J ends lost 3 bases and 6 bases, in that order; junction bases with no gene match: 10. CDR1 and CDR2 (germline): SGHRS, YFSETQ. CDR3 sequence reads: CASSYKTGGIGEQYF. The CDR3 DNA sequence: TGCGCCAGCAGCTATAAGACAGGGGGAATTGGCGAGCAGTACTTC.

The V and J genes are TRBV21-1 and TRBJ2-1; TRBD2 was called by the table and not checked on the DNA. TRBV21-1 has pseudogene status. CDR3 length equals 16 residues. The CDR3 sequence is CASSKHSGRTYNEQFF. CDR3 nucleotides: TGTGCCAGCAGCAAGCATAGCGGGAGAACCTACAATGAGCAGTTCTTC.

The rearrangement uses TRBV7-9 and TRBJ1-1, with a weak D call TRBD1 (5 bases). The germline gives CDR1 SEHNR, CDR2 FQNEAQ (reference sequence). The V end lost 5 bases, the J end lost 0 bases, and 10 bases lay between the germline ends. This CDR3 has 14 amino acids. CDR3 sequence: CASSPGLMNTEAFF. The CDR3 DNA sequence: TGTGCCAGCAGCCCGGGACTGATGAACACTGAAGCTTTCTTT.

The chain employs TRBV11-2 and TRBJ2-3, with 7 bases that match TRBD1. This CDR3 is 14 amino acids long. V lost 6 bases to trimming and J lost 6 bases; unmatched junction nucleotides: 9. Germline assignment: CDR1 SGHAT and CDR2 FQNNGV. The CDR3 DNA sequence: TGTGCCAGCAGGTCTTTAGAGGGGGCGGATACGCAGTATTTT. Translation: CASRSLEGADTQYF. Full variable domain (outside the CDR3, taken from reference TRBV11-2 and TRBJ2-3): EAGVAQSPRYKIIEKRQSVAFWCNPISGHATLYWYQQILGQGPKLLIQFQNNGVVDDSQLPKDRFSAERLKGVDSTLKIQPAKLEDSAVYLCASRSLEGADTQYFGPGTRLTVL.

The chain combines TRBV6-5 with TRBJ1-2; D is uncertain. Germline loops: CDR1 MNHEY, CDR2 SVGAGI. The V end lost 2 bases, the J end lost 3 bases, and 7 bases lay between the germline ends. The CDR3 length is 13 residues. The DNA for the CDR3 is TGTGCCAGCAGTTACGAGAAATACTATGGCTACACCTTC. Translation gives CASSYEKYYGYTF.

The chain couples TRBV9 to TRBJ1-2; D not certain. Trimming left V 4 bases short and J 7 bases short, with 11 bases between. This CDR3 is 12 amino acids long. Germline CDR1 reads SGDLS; CDR2 reads YYNGEE. For the CDR3, the DNA is TGTGCCAGCAGCCAGGCGGGAAGTGGCTACACCTTC. Amino acids: CASSQAGSGYTF.

This clone showed up just once. This chain connects TRBV5-1 to TRBJ2-3; D might be TRBD1 (6 bases). The CDR3 length is 13 residues. V was cut by 0 bases and J by 5 bases, with 7 bases left in between. Germline-derived CDR1 and CDR2 are SGHRS and YFSETQ. The CDR3, as DNA: TGCGCCAGCAGCTTGGAGGGGGTAGATACGCAGTATTTT. Translated, it gives CASSLEGVDTQYF.

V and J are TRBV19 and TRBJ2-1; 7 bases line up with TRBD1. Germline values: CDR1 LNHDA, CDR2 SQIVND (reference sequence). After removal of 5 bases from V and 9 bases from J, the junction contained 10 bases not matched to a gene. The CDR3 consists of 14 residues. The CDR3 spells CASSQSGTDGEQFF. The CDR3 region has the DNA TGTGCCAGTAGTCAATCCGGGACAGACGGTGAGCAGTTCTTC.

The chain employs TRBV19 and TRBJ1-5; perhaps TRBD1 as D (6 bases). CDR3 length equals 15 residues. Trimming pared 3 bases from V and 4 bases from J, leaving 13 bases between. Per germline, CDR1 LNHDA and CDR2 SQIVND (reference sequence). The CDR3 nucleotides read TGTGCCAGTAGTATCAGGGGAAGAGAAAATCAGCCCCAGCATTTT. Encoded protein: CASSIRGRENQPQHF.

V is TRBV7-9 and J is TRBJ1-1; TRBD1 might be the D (5 bases). CDR3 length: 13 amino acids. CDR1 and CDR2 (germline): SEHNR, FQNEAQ (reference sequence). The germline V and J ends were trimmed by 11 bases and 0 bases, with 13 bases remaining between them. The CDR3, as DNA: TGTGCCGGAGGGGCGCCTTTGAACACTGAAGCTTTCTTT. Its translation is CAGGAPLNTEAFF.

The V call is TRBV19, the J call TRBJ2-1; TRBD2 is a possible D gene (5 bases). The germline V and J ends were trimmed by 3 bases and 6 bases, with 15 bases remaining between them. The CDR3 is 15 residues long. Germline-derived CDR1 and CDR2 are LNHDA and SQIVND (reference sequence). The CDR3 DNA reads as TGTGCCAGTAGTATCGGAGGAGCAGTGGTCAATGAGCAGTTCTTC. Its protein is CASSIGGAVVNEQFF.

This clone has just one count. V usage is TRBV28 and J usage is TRBJ2-6; 8 positions match TRBD1. J gave up 8 bases and V 6 bases, and 3 bases lay outside the gene matches. Germline assignment: CDR1 MDHEN and CDR2 SYDVKM. The CDR3 extends over 13 amino acids. The CDR3 spells CASSRQGPNVLTF. The CDR3 nucleotides read TGTGCCAGCAGCCGACAGGGGCCCAACGTCCTGACTTTC.